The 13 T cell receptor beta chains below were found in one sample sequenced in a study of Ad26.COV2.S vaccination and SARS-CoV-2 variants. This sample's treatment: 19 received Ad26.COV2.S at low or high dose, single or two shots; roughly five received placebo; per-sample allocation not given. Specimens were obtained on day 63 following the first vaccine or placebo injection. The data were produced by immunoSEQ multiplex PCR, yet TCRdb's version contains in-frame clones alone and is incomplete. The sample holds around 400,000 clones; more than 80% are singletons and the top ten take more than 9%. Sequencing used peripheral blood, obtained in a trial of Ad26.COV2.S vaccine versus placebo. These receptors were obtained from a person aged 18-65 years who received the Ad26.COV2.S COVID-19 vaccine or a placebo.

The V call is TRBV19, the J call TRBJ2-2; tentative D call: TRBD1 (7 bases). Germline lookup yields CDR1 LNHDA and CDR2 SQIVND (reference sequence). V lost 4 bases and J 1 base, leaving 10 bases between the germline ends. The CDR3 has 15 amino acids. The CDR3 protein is CASSTQGGNTGELFF. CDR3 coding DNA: TGTGCCAGTAGTACCCAGGGGGGGAACACCGGGGAGCTGTTTTTT.

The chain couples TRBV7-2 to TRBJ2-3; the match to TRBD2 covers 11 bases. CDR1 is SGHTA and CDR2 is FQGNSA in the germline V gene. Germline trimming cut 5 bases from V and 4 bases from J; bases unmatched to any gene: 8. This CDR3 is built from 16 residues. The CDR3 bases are TGTGCCAGCAGCGGCGGGACTAGCGGTTTCTCAGATACGCAGTATTTT. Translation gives CASSGGTSGFSDTQYF.

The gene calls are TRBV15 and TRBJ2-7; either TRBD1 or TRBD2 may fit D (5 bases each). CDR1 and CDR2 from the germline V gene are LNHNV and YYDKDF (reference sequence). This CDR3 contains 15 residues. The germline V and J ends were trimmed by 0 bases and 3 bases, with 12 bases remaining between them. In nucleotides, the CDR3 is TGTGCCACCAGCAGAGATAGGGACCCAGGCTACGAGCAGTACTTC. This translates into CATSRDRDPGYEQYF. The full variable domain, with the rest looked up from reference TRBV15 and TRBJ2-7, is DAMVIQNPRYQVTQFGKPVTLSCSQTLNHNVMYWYQQKSSQAPKLLFHYYDKDFNNEADTPDNFQSRRPNTSFCFLDIRSPGLGDTAMYLCATSRDRDPGYEQYFGPGTRLTVT.

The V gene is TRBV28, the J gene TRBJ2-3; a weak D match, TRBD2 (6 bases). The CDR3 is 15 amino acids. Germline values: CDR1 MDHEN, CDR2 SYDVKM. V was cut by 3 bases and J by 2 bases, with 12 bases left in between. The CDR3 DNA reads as TGTGCCAGCAGTTTGTTAGGGGAGGCCACAGATACGCAGTATTTT. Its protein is CASSLLGEATDTQYF.

This CDR3 reads CASSPLPLGGGEKLFF. CDR3 sequence (DNA): TGTGCCAGCTCACCCCTACCGCTAGGGGGCGGTGAAAAACTGTTTTTT. The V and J genes are TRBV18 and TRBJ1-4; 7 bases match TRBD1. Germline trimming cut 3 bases from V and 7 bases from J; bases unmatched to any gene: 11. Germline V gene sequence: CDR1 KGHSH, CDR2 LQKENI. The CDR3 loop spans 16 amino acids.

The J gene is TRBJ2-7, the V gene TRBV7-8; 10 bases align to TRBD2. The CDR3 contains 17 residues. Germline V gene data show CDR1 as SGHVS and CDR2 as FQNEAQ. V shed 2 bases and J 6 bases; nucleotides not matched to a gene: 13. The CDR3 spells CASSLSSGRVVRGEQYF. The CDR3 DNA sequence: TGTGCCAGCAGCTTATCTAGCGGGAGAGTCGTGAGAGGCGAGCAGTACTTC. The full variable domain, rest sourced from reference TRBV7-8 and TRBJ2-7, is GAGVSQSPRYKVAKRGQDVALRCDPISGHVSLFWYQQALGQGPEFLTYFQNEAQLDKSGLPSDRFFAERPEGSVSTLKIQRTQQEDSAVYLCASSLSSGRVVRGEQYFGPGTRLTVT.

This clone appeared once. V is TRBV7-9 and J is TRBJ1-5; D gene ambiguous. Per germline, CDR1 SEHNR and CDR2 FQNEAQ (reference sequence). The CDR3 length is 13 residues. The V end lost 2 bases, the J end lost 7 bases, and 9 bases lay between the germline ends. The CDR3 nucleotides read TGTGCCAGCAGCTTAAGGGCCGCACAGCCCCAGCATTTT. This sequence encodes CASSLRAAQPQHF.

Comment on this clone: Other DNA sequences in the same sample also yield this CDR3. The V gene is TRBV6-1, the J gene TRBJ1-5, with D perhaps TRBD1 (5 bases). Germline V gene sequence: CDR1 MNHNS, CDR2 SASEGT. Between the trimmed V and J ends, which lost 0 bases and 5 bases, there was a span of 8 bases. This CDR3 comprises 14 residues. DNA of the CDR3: TGTGCCAGCAGTGAAGCAGGGGTTGATCAGCCCCAGCATTTT. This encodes CASSEAGVDQPQHF.

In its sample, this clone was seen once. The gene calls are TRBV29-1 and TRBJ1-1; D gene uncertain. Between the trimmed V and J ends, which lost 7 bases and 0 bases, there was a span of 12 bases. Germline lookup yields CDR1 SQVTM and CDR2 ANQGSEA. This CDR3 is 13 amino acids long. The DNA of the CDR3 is TGCAGCGCCAGCAGAGGATTGAACACTGAAGCTTTCTTT. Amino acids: CSASRGLNTEAFF.

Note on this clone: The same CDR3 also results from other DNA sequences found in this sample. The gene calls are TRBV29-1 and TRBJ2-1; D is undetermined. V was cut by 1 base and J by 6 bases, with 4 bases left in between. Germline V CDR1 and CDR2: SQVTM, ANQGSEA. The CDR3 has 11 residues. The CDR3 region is CSVEGFNEQFF. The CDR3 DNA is TGCAGCGTTGAAGGGTTCAATGAGCAGTTCTTC.

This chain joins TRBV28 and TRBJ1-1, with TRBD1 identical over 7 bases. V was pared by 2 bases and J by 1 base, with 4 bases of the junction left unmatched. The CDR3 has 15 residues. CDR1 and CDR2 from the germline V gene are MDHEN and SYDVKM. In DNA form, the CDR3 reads TGTGCCAGCAGTTTAGAGACAGGGTGGAACACTGAAGCTTTCTTT. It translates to CASSLETGWNTEAFF.

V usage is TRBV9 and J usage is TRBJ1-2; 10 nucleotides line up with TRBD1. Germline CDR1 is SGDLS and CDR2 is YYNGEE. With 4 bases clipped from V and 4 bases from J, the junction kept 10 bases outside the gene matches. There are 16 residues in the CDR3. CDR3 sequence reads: CASSQAGTGVVYGYTF. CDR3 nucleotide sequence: TGTGCCAGCAGCCAAGCGGGGACAGGGGTTGTCTATGGCTACACCTTC.

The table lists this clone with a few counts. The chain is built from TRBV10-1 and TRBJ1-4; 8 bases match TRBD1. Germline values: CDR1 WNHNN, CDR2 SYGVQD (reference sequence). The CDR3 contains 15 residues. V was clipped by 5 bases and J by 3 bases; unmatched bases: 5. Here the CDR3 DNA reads TGCGCCAGCAGTCCCGGGACAGGAGCTAATGAAAAACTGTTTTTT. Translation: CASSPGTGANEKLFF.